This entry is about one T cell receptor beta chain. Its cognate antigen is unknown. Germline values: CDR1 DFQATT, CDR2 SNEGSKA (reference sequence). The CDR3 is 16 residues long. Every TCR library consumed about 3,800 ng of total RNA. The template-switching step introduced UMIs that carried a 6-nucleotide sample barcode. For each CDR3 protein, TCRdb gives one entry from its re-call of the 5' RACE reads, without DNA. The listing contains around 450,000 distinct CDR3 sequences. Isolation of total RNA was performed on whole blood, with no prior T cell sorting. This specimen comes from a study of monozygotic twins with inflammatory bowel disease. Whole-study results and caveats: Fewer shared clonotypes with others were found in IBD patients than in healthy twins, especially with disease activity.

The source material was blood. The clonotype originates from a human donor with ulcerative colitis or Crohn's disease, or a healthy co-twin of an affected twin (not recorded which). The chain is built from TRBV20-1 and TRBJ2-3; TCRdb calls TRBD1, which cannot be checked without DNA. The CDR3 here is CSASSNREESTDTQYF.